This is a list of T cell receptor beta chains from one sample in a study of blood T cell repertoires in COVID-19. TCRdb's table, derived via immunoSEQ multiplex PCR, lists solely in-frame clones and lacks some. Found here are about 220,000 clones, 80% to 85% of them singletons; the top ten hold about 2.4%. Sequences were obtained from peripheral blood. The receptors here all came from a woman between 55 and 75 years old with acute or convalescent COVID-19. Both conserved end residues are part of each CDR3. A D gene is named only where the DNA matches it firmly. A clone size is listed for some rows: how often the clone was seen (once, few, many), or a class if it is expanded.

TGTGCCAGCAGCCACCTTTCCAGGACAGGGGGCAACTATGGCTACACCTTC	CASSHLSRTGGNYGYTF	NA	TRBV3-1/TRBV3-2	TRBD1	TRBJ1-2
TGTGCCAGCAGTGACGGGTTGACAGTCGGAAACACCATATATTTT	CASSDGLTVGNTIYF	NA	TRBV6-1	NA	TRBJ1-3
TGTGCCACCAGCAGCCGGGACAGGGGATCGGATACGCAGTATTTT	CATSSRDRGSDTQYF	NA	TRBV15	TRBD1	TRBJ2-3
TGTGCCACCAGTGATCCAGGGAACAATCAGCCCCAGCATTTT	CATSDPGNNQPQHF	NA	TRBV24-1	NA	TRBJ1-5
TGTGCCAGCAGCTTTATTGCACCCCAGGGACAGGGGATAGTAGGTGAGCAGTTCTTC	CASSFIAPQGQGIVGEQFF	NA	TRBV7-2	TRBD1	TRBJ2-1
TGTGCCAGCAGGCCCACGGGACAGGGTGTTCGTGGCTACACCTTC	CASRPTGQGVRGYTF	NA	TRBV6-5	TRBD1	TRBJ1-2
TGCAGTGCTAGTGGAGGGTTAGGCACTGAAGCTTTCTTT	CSASGGLGTEAFF	NA	TRBV20-1	NA	TRBJ1-1
TGTGCCAGCAGACCAGACAGGGGGGGAAACTATGGCTACACCTTC	CASRPDRGGNYGYTF	NA	TRBV2	TRBD1	TRBJ1-2
TGTGCCAGCTCATCTGGGACAAACACTGAAGCTTTCTTT	CASSSGTNTEAFF	NA	TRBV18	NA	TRBJ1-1
TGTGCCAGCAGACCACGTGGGACACCCACAGATACGCAGTATTTT	CASRPRGTPTDTQYF	NA	TRBV6-6	NA	TRBJ2-3
TGTGCCAGCAGCCTCAGGGGGCCCTACGAGCAGTACTTC	CASSLRGPYEQYF	NA	TRBV5-4	TRBD1	TRBJ2-7
TGTGCCAGCAGCCAAGAGAGCGCCGACTACACCTTC	CASSQESADYTF	NA	TRBV3-1/TRBV3-2	NA	TRBJ1-2
TGCGCCAGCAGCCCGGGAGATTGGGGACAGCCCCAGCATTTT	CASSPGDWGQPQHF	few	TRBV5-1	NA	TRBJ1-5
TGTGCCAGCACCTTAGACAGGGGGCGTTACGAGCAGTACTTC	CASTLDRGRYEQYF	NA	TRBV6-6	TRBD1	TRBJ2-7
TGTGCCAGCAGTGAACAGGGTCGGGACACTGAAGCTTTCTTT	CASSEQGRDTEAFF	NA	TRBV25-1	NA	TRBJ1-1
TGTGCCAGCAGCCTCTTGGCTCAGGGATCCTACGAGCAGTACTTC	CASSLLAQGSYEQYF	NA	TRBV7-8	NA	TRBJ2-7
TGTGCCAGCAGCGAGGGGGTTCAGGGGGCTGGCCAAGAGACCCAGTACTTC	CASSEGVQGAGQETQYF	NA	TRBV9	TRBD1	TRBJ2-5
TGTGCCAGCTCACCAGTCCCCCCAGGGATCTCTGAAGCTTTCTTT	CASSPVPPGISEAFF	NA	TRBV18	NA	TRBJ1-1
TGCAGTGCTAGGCGGGACAGCCTCCACTTT	CSARRDSLHF	NA	TRBV20-1	TRBD1	TRBJ1-6
TGTGCCTGGAGTGGACAGGGGGTAGGCGGCTACACCTTC	CAWSGQGVGGYTF	NA	TRBV30	TRBD1	TRBJ1-2
TGTGCCAGCAGCTTTTCACGGGGTTACGAGCAGTACTTC	CASSFSRGYEQYF	NA	TRBV11-3	NA	TRBJ2-7